These 11 T cell receptor beta chains originate from one sample sequenced in a study of control samples from healthy donors and cancer patients. Libraries were prepared by immunoSEQ multiplex PCR; TCRdb keeps only in-frame clonotypes and omits some of them. Of 60,000 or so clones listed, roughly 90% are singletons. Specimen: blood. Source of these receptors: a man aged 50 or older in good health.

The chain uses TRBV12-3 or TRBV12-4 and TRBJ2-7; TRBD2 is a possible D gene (5 bases). The CDR3 consists of 13 residues. Trimming left V 11 bases short and J 1 base short, with 15 bases between. The CDR3 sequence: CASSTSKSYEQYF. The CDR3 DNA sequence: TGTGCCTCCAGCACTAGTAAATCCTACGAGCAGTACTTC.

This chain links TRBV12-3 or TRBV12-4 with TRBJ2-7, with D hard to call. The germline V and J ends were trimmed by 4 bases and 3 bases, with 10 bases remaining between them. The CDR3 has 13 residues. In nucleotides, the CDR3 is TGTGCCAGCAGTTCCCGGTCCCTCTACGAGCAGTACTTC. This codes for CASSSRSLYEQYF.

The chain has TRBV9 and TRBJ1-1, with a weak D call TRBD1 (6 bases). This CDR3 has 15 amino acids. Looked up from germline, CDR1 is SGDLS and CDR2 is YYNGEE. V lost 0 bases and J 2 bases, leaving 11 bases between the germline ends. The CDR3 DNA reads as TGTGCCAGCAGCGTAGTCGGGACACCTAACACTGAAGCTTTCTTT. Translating it yields CASSVVGTPNTEAFF.

V gene TRBV19 combines with J gene TRBJ2-1; TRBD2 might be the D (6 bases). Germline V gene data show CDR1 as LNHDA and CDR2 as SQIVND (reference sequence). V was trimmed by 6 bases and J by 6 bases, leaving 12 bases between them. The CDR3 has 13 amino acids. The CDR3 loop reads CASRRGGSNEQFF. CDR3 DNA sequence: TGTGCCAGTAGAAGAGGAGGGAGCAATGAGCAGTTCTTC. Complete variable domain (other parts from reference TRBV19 and TRBJ2-1): DGGITQSPKYLFRKEGQNVTLSCEQNLNHDAMYWYRQDPGQGLRLIYYSQIVNDFQKGDIAEGYSVSREKKESFPLTVTSAQKNPTAFYLCASRRGGSNEQFFGPGTRLTVL.

The V and J genes are TRBV9 and TRBJ2-5; perhaps TRBD1 as D (5 bases). Trimming removed 0 bases from V and 2 bases from J, with 14 bases in between. The CDR3 spans 16 residues. The V gene's germline CDR1 is SGDLS and CDR2 YYNGEE. The CDR3 here is CASSVGSGHFQETQYF. Here the CDR3 DNA reads TGTGCCAGCAGCGTAGGGTCAGGGCATTTTCAAGAGACCCAGTACTTC.

The V and J genes are TRBV29-1 and TRBJ2-7, with 7 nucleotides matching TRBD2. The CDR3 has 14 amino acids. V trimming: 5 bases; J trimming: 0 bases; junction bases outside the gene matches: 7. Per germline, CDR1 SQVTM and CDR2 ANQGSEA. The CDR3 protein is CSVTGREVSYEQYF. CDR3 DNA: TGCAGCGTTACGGGCCGGGAGGTCTCCTACGAGCAGTACTTC.

J is TRBJ1-3 and V is TRBV11-3; D is perhaps TRBD1 (5 bases). The V end lost 5 bases, the J end lost 2 bases, and 19 bases lay between the germline ends. From germline, CDR1 is SGHNT and CDR2 YENEEA. The CDR3 length is 17 residues. CDR3 in DNA: TGTGCCAGCAGCCGATTACCGCAAAGGGGAACTGGAAACACCATATATTTT. It specifies CASSRLPQRGTGNTIYF. Together with reference TRBV11-3 and TRBJ1-3, the CDR3 gives the full variable domain: EAGVVQSPRYKIIEKKQPVAFWCNPISGHNTLYWYLQNLGQGPELLIRYENEEAVDDSQLPKDRFSAERLKGVDSTLKIQPAELGDSAVYLCASSRLPQRGTGNTIYFGEGSWLTVV.

The rearrangement uses TRBV7-6 and TRBJ2-1, with 10 nucleotides matching TRBD1. Germline V gene lookup returns CDR1 SGHVS and CDR2 FNYEAQ. This CDR3 has 16 amino acids. V gave up 1 base and J gave up 9 bases; unmatched junction bases: 9. CDR3 sequence (DNA): TGTGCCAGCAGCTTAGTGATAGGACAGGGGGATGCTGAGCAGTTCTTC. This sequence encodes CASSLVIGQGDAEQFF.

The rearrangement joins TRBV11-2 to TRBJ2-2; 7 positions match TRBD2. The CDR3 contains 17 residues. Losses at the gene ends were 6 bases for V and 1 base for J; bases not matched to a gene: 11. Germline V CDR1 and CDR2: SGHAT, FQNNGV. CDR3 protein: CASRQEGTTLNTGELFF. The CDR3 nucleotides are TGTGCCAGCAGACAAGAGGGGACTACCCTGAACACCGGGGAGCTGTTTTTT. Variable domain in full (rest from reference TRBV11-2 and TRBJ2-2): EAGVAQSPRYKIIEKRQSVAFWCNPISGHATLYWYQQILGQGPKLLIQFQNNGVVDDSQLPKDRFSAERLKGVDSTLKIQPAKLEDSAVYLCASRQEGTTLNTGELFFGEGSRLTVL.

The J gene is TRBJ2-7, the V gene TRBV3-1 (or the pseudogene TRBV3-2), with D perhaps TRBD1 or TRBD2 (5 bases each). Germline V gives CDR1 LGHDT, CDR2 YNNKEL (reference sequence). The CDR3 loop spans 15 amino acids. V was trimmed by 1 base and J by 7 bases, leaving 17 bases between them. The CDR3 DNA reads as TGTGCCAGCAGCCAAGCGTCTAGCCCACCAGGGGAGCAGTACTTC. It translates to CASSQASSPPGEQYF.

V and J are TRBV28 and TRBJ1-3; no clear D. Deletions cut 1 base from V and 4 bases from J, with 11 bases between. CDR1 is MDHEN and CDR2 is SYDVKM in the germline V gene. This CDR3 is 15 amino acids long. The CDR3 region is CASSLYLKAGNTIYF. In DNA form, the CDR3 reads TGTGCCAGCAGTTTATACCTGAAGGCCGGAAACACCATATATTTT.